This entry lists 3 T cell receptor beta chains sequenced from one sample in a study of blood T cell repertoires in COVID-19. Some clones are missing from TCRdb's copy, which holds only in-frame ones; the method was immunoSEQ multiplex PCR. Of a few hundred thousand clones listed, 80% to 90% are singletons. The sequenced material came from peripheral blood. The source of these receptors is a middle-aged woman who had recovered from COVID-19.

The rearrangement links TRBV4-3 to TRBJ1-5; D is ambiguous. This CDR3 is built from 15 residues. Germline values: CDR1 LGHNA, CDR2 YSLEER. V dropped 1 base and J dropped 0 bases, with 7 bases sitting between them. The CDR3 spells CASSQVQDSNQPQHF. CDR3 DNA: TGCGCCAGCAGCCAAGTTCAGGATAGCAATCAGCCCCAGCATTTT.

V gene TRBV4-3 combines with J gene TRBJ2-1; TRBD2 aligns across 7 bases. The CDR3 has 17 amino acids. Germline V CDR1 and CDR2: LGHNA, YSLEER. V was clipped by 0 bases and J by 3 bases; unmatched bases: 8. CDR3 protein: CASSQEALADNYNEQFF. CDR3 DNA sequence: TGCGCCAGCAGCCAAGAAGCGCTAGCGGATAACTACAATGAGCAGTTCTTC.

DNA for the CDR3: TGTGCCAGCAGTGGAGGAGGACAGAGCTATGGCTACACCTTC. Translated: CASSGGGQSYGYTF. The genes are TRBV28 and TRBJ1-2; tentatively, D is TRBD1 (6 bases). The germline gives CDR1 MDHEN, CDR2 SYDVKM. CDR3 length: 14 residues. Between the trimmed V and J ends, which lost 5 bases and 4 bases, there was a span of 14 bases.